The rows below give T cell receptor beta chains drawn from one sample of a study of spatial heterogeneity in lung cancer. TCRdb reanalysed the 5' RACE reads using MiXCR and keeps one entry per CDR3 protein. The repertoire holds fewer than 9,000 distinct CDR3 sequences, approximately 20% seen once, with about 12% in the top ten. This specimen was lung tumor tissue, taken at surgery. Source of these receptors: a female donor with early-stage non-small cell lung cancer. Both conserved end residues are part of each CDR3. Fields, in order: clone size, J gene, D gene, CDR3 length, V gene, CDR3 DNA, CDR3 protein. The D gene is left open where the match is weak. Clone size is stated in some rows and not others, as once, few, many or a class when expanded.

clone_size: .; j_call: TRBJ1-1; d_call: .; cdr3_length: 13; v_call: TRBV5-1; cdr3_nt: TGCGCCAGCAGCCAAACAGGTAACACTGAAGCTTTCTTT; cdr3_aa: CASSQTGNTEAFF
clone_size: few; j_call: TRBJ2-5; d_call: .; cdr3_length: 14; v_call: TRBV10-3; cdr3_nt: TGTGCCATCGGGACGGTGGGAATGGGAGAGACCCAGTACTTC; cdr3_aa: CAIGTVGMGETQYF
clone_size: medium-sized; j_call: TRBJ1-5; d_call: TRBD1; cdr3_length: 17; v_call: TRBV6-6; cdr3_nt: TGTGCCAGCAGTTACCGAGCCAGGGGGCGAACCAATCAGCCCCAGCATTTT; cdr3_aa: CASSYRARGRTNQPQHF
clone_size: .; j_call: TRBJ2-2; d_call: .; cdr3_length: 15; v_call: TRBV7-9; cdr3_nt: TGTGCCAGCAGCCCCACGGACACGAACACCGGGGAGCTGTTTTTT; cdr3_aa: CASSPTDTNTGELFF
clone_size: medium-sized; j_call: TRBJ2-1; d_call: .; cdr3_length: 17; v_call: TRBV4-1; cdr3_nt: TGCGCCAGCAGCCAAGATCGGGGGGGACAGAGAAACAATGAGCAGTTCTTC; cdr3_aa: CASSQDRGGQRNNEQFF
clone_size: .; j_call: TRBJ1-5; d_call: TRBD1; cdr3_length: 15; v_call: TRBV12-3/TRBV12-4; cdr3_nt: TGTGCCAGCAGTCCCCGGGACAGCCTCAATCAGCCCCAGCATTTT; cdr3_aa: CASSPRDSLNQPQHF
clone_size: few; j_call: TRBJ2-7; d_call: .; cdr3_length: 13; v_call: TRBV7-3; cdr3_nt: TGTGCCAGCAGCTTAACCGAGGGGGGCGAGCAGTACTTC; cdr3_aa: CASSLTEGGEQYF
clone_size: .; j_call: TRBJ2-7; d_call: TRBD1; cdr3_length: 14; v_call: TRBV12-3/TRBV12-4; cdr3_nt: TGTGCCAGCAGTTCAGGGGGCGAACCCTACGAGCAGTACTTC; cdr3_aa: CASSSGGEPYEQYF
clone_size: .; j_call: TRBJ1-4; d_call: .; cdr3_length: 15; v_call: TRBV25-1; cdr3_nt: TGTGCCAGCAGTGAATTGTTAGGGTCTAATGAAAAACTGTTTTTT; cdr3_aa: CASSELLGSNEKLFF
clone_size: .; j_call: TRBJ1-2; d_call: TRBD1; cdr3_length: 17; v_call: TRBV6-5; cdr3_nt: TGTGCCAGCAGCCAACAATCCGGGACAGGGGGCAACTATGGCTACACCTTC; cdr3_aa: CASSQQSGTGGNYGYTF
clone_size: few; j_call: TRBJ2-2; d_call: TRBD2; cdr3_length: 18; v_call: TRBV5-1; cdr3_nt: TGCGCCAGCAGCTTGGAACTAGCGGGGGGCCCGTCGACCGGGGAGCTGTTTTTT; cdr3_aa: CASSLELAGGPSTGELFF
clone_size: medium-sized; j_call: TRBJ2-2; d_call: .; cdr3_length: 15; v_call: TRBV7-8; cdr3_nt: TGTGCCAGCAGCCCGCGGGGTATGAACACCGGGGAGCTGTTTTTT; cdr3_aa: CASSPRGMNTGELFF
clone_size: large; j_call: TRBJ2-3; d_call: .; cdr3_length: 11; v_call: TRBV10-2; cdr3_nt: TGCGCCAGCAAACAAGCGGATACGCAGTATTTT; cdr3_aa: CASKQADTQYF
clone_size: few; j_call: TRBJ2-5; d_call: .; cdr3_length: 15; v_call: TRBV6-2/TRBV6-3; cdr3_nt: TGTGCCAGCAGTTACTTGATGGACCACCAGGAGACCCAGTACTTC; cdr3_aa: CASSYLMDHQETQYF
clone_size: few; j_call: TRBJ2-5; d_call: .; cdr3_length: 12; v_call: TRBV20-1; cdr3_nt: TGCAGTGCTAGAAGTAGGGTAGAGACCCAGTACTTC; cdr3_aa: CSARSRVETQYF
clone_size: .; j_call: TRBJ2-7; d_call: .; cdr3_length: 14; v_call: TRBV2; cdr3_nt: TGTGCCAGCAGTGAGCGCCAAGTAGCCCCGAATCGGAACTTC; cdr3_aa: CASSERQVAPNRNF
clone_size: few; j_call: TRBJ2-5; d_call: .; cdr3_length: 14; v_call: TRBV5-5; cdr3_nt: TGTGCCAGCAGCTTGACTAGTGGGGGTAAGACCCAGTACTTC; cdr3_aa: CASSLTSGGKTQYF